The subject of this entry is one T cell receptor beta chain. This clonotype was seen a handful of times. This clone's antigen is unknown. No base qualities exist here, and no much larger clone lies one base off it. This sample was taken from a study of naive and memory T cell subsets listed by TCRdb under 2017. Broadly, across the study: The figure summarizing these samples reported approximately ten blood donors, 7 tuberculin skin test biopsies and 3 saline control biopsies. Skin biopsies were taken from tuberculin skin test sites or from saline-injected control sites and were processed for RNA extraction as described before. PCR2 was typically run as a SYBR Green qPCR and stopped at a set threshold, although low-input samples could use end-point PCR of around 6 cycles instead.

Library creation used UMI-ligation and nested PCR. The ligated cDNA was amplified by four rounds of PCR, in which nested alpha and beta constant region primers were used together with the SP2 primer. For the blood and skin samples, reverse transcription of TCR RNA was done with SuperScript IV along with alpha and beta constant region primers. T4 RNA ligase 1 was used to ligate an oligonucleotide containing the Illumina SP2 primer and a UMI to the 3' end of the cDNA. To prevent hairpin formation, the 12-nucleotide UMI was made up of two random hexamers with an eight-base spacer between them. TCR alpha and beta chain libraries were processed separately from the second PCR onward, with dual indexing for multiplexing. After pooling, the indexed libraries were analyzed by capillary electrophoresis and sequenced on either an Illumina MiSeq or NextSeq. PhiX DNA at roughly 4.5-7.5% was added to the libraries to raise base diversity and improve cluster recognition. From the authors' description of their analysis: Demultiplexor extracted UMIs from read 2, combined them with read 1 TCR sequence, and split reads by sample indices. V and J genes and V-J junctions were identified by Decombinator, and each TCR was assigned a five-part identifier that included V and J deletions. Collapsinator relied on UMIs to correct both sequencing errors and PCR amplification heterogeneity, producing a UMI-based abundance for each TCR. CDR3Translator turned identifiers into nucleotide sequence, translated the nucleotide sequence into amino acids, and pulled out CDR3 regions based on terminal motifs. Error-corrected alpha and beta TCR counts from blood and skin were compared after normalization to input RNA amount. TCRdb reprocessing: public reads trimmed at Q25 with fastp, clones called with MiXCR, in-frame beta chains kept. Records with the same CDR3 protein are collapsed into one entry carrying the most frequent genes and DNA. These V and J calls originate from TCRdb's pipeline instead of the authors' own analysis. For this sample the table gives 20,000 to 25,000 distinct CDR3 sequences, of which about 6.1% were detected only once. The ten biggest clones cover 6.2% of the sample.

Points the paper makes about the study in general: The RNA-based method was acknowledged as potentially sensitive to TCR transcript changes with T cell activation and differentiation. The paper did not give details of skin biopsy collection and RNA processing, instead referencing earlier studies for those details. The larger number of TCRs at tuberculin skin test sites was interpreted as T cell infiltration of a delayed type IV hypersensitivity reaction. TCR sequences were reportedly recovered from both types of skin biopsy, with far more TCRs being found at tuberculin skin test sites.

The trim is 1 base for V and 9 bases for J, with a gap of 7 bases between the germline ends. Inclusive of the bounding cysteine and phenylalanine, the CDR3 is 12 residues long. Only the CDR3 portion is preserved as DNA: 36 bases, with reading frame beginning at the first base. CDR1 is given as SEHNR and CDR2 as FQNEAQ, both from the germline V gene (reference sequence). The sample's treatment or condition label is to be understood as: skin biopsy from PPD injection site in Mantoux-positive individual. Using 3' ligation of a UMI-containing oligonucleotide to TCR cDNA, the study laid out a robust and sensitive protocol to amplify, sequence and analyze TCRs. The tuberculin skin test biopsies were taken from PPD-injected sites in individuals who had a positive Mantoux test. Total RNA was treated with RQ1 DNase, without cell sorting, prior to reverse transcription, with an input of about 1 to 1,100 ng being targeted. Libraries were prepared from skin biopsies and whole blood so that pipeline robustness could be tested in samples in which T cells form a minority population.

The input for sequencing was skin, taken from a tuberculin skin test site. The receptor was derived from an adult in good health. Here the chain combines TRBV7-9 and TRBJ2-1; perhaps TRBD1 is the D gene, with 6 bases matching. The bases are TGTGCCAGCAGCTTAGGGGGGCTTGAGCAGTTCTTC. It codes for CASSLGGLEQFF.